A single sample gave rise to the 20 T cell receptor beta chains below, sequenced in a study of blood T cells in healthy people across ages. Using a J-beta primer mix together with a sample-barcoded 5' primer, a second PCR was run for roughly 6 to 11 cycles. TCRdb passed the 5' RACE reads through MiXCR, listing each CDR3 protein once. The data contain hundreds of thousands of distinct CDR3 sequences, about 55% of them seen just once; the ten biggest clones take up around 50%. Material: blood. Receptors originate from a man aged 60-69 years in good health.

V and J are TRBV29-1 and TRBJ2-3; D call uncertain. V was cut by 7 bases and J by 8 bases, with 7 bases left in between. This CDR3 has 9 amino acids. Germline V gene sequence: CDR1 SQVTM, CDR2 ANQGSEA. CDR3 sequence reads: CSASGTQYF. CDR3 bases: TGCAGCGCCTCAGGTACGCAGTATTTT.

V is TRBV28 and J is TRBJ2-1; D may be TRBD2 (6 bases). The CDR3 runs to 14 residues. In germline, CDR1 is MDHEN, CDR2 SYDVKM. V lost 3 bases, J lost 2 bases, and 8 bases lay in between. CDR3 sequence: CASSFGGAYNEQFF. The CDR3 DNA is TGTGCCAGCAGTTTTGGAGGGGCCTACAATGAGCAGTTCTTC.

The gene calls are TRBV6-2 or TRBV6-3 and TRBJ2-1, with 10 positions matching TRBD2. Germline V gene data show CDR1 as MNHEY and CDR2 as SVGEGT. The trim removed 7 bases at V and 4 bases at J, leaving 7 bases unmatched. CDR3 size: 15 residues. DNA of the CDR3: TGTGCCAGCAACGGACTAGCGGCCCCTTACAATGAGCAGTTCTTC. Translated, it gives CASNGLAAPYNEQFF.

DNA of the CDR3: TGTGCCAGCAGTTTGGGGAGTAGGGGCACTGAAGCTTTCTTT. Its translation is CASSLGSRGTEAFF. The chain combines TRBV28 with TRBJ1-1; D perhaps matches TRBD1 (5 bases). V lost 3 bases and J lost 4, with 12 bases in between. The length of the CDR3 is 14 residues. Germline-derived CDR1 and CDR2 are MDHEN and SYDVKM. Variable domain in full (rest from reference TRBV28 and TRBJ1-1): DVKVTQSSRYLVKRTGEKVFLECVQDMDHENMFWYRQDPGLGLRLIYFSYDVKMKEKGDIPEGYSVSREKKERFSLILESASTNQTSMYLCASSLGSRGTEAFFGQGTRLTVV.

There are a few counts of this clonotype. This sequence joins TRBV29-1 and TRBJ2-7; no firm D call. This CDR3 contains 15 residues. Germline CDR1 reads SQVTM; CDR2 reads ANQGSEA. V gave up 4 bases and J gave up 0 bases, with 16 bases separating them. CDR3 sequence: CSVVPSDLSSYEQYF. The CDR3 DNA follows: TGCAGCGTTGTACCGTCGGACCTTAGCTCCTACGAGCAGTACTTC.

The gene calls are TRBV7-2 and TRBJ2-7; maybe TRBD1 (6 bases). V gave up 1 base and J gave up 3 bases, with 13 bases separating them. This CDR3 spans 15 amino acids. Germline V lookup: CDR1 SGHTA, CDR2 FQGNSA. CDR3: CASSLDPGAVYEQYF. CDR3 nucleotides: TGTGCCAGCAGCTTAGATCCAGGGGCGGTCTACGAGCAGTACTTC.

As regards this clonotype: This could be a read error, since a much larger clone is one nucleotide away. The rearrangement joins TRBV10-3 to TRBJ2-1; D call uncertain. Germline loops: CDR1 ENHRY, CDR2 SYGVKD. Deletions cut 0 bases from V and 6 bases from J, with 9 bases between. The CDR3 has 14 residues. The CDR3 DNA is TGTGCCATCAGTGAGTCGACGGCTAGCAATGAGCAGTTCTTC. Its translation is CAISESTASNEQFF.

The chain couples TRBV5-1 to TRBJ2-7; D remains unclear. Germline V gene data show CDR1 as SGHRS and CDR2 as YFSETQ. This CDR3 region has 14 residues. The V end was cut by 4 bases, the J end by 2 bases, with 13 bases between. The DNA for the CDR3 is TGCGCCAGCAGCCTGGCATCGCCACCCTACGAGCAGTACTTC. Its protein is CASSLASPPYEQYF.

This chain connects TRBV6-5 to TRBJ2-6; 8 bases line up with TRBD1. Germline CDR1 reads MNHEY; CDR2 reads SVGAGI. This CDR3 contains 19 residues. With 4 bases clipped from V and 0 bases from J, the junction kept 11 bases outside the gene matches. The CDR3 protein is CASSFRGPRVSSGANVLTF. The DNA of the CDR3 is TGTGCCAGCAGTTTCAGGGGGCCGCGAGTTAGCTCTGGGGCCAACGTCCTGACTTTC.

This rearrangement joins TRBV9 to TRBJ2-7, with 7 bases matching TRBD1. In germline, CDR1 is SGDLS, CDR2 YYNGEE. The CDR3 is 14 amino acids. Trimming cost V 3 bases and J 6 bases; bases outside gene matches: 9. CDR3 nucleotide sequence: TGTGCCAGCAGCGCACAGGGGTTGTCCGGCGAGCAGTACTTC. Its translation is CASSAQGLSGEQYF. The full variable domain, its missing parts supplied by reference TRBV9 and TRBJ2-7, is DSGVTQTPKHLITATGQRVTLRCSPRSGDLSVYWYQQSLDQGLQFLIQYYNGEERAKGNILERFSAQQFPDLHSELNLSSLELGDSALYFCASSAQGLSGEQYFGPGTRLTVT.

The CDR3 is CSAQWQKQKNIQYF. The CDR3 DNA reads as TGCAGTGCCCAGTGGCAGAAACAGAAAAACATTCAGTACTTC. The gene calls are TRBV20-1 and TRBJ2-4; D remains unclear. This CDR3 spans 14 amino acids. Germline V gives CDR1 DFQATT, CDR2 SNEGSKA (reference sequence). V was trimmed by 6 bases and J by 4 bases, leaving 16 bases between them.

This clonotype was recorded only once. The chain joins TRBV20-1 to TRBJ1-4, with D tentatively TRBD1 (5 bases). Trimming took off 4 bases at V and 8 bases at J, with 17 bases between the two ends. Germline lookup yields CDR1 DFQATT and CDR2 SNEGSKA (reference sequence). The CDR3 consists of 14 residues. The CDR3, as DNA: TGCAGTGCTAAAGTGGGGGGGTCGAACGAAAAACTGTTTTTT. Translation gives CSAKVGGSNEKLFF.

V and J are TRBV6-1 and TRBJ2-7; the match to TRBD1 covers 10 bases. V trimming: 4 bases; J trimming: 7 bases; junction bases outside the gene matches: 16. The CDR3 totals 17 residues. Looked up from germline, CDR1 is MNHNS and CDR2 is SASEGT. CDR3: CASSGQTGTGVYNEQYF. The CDR3, as DNA: TGTGCCAGCAGTGGACAGACCGGGACAGGGGTCTACAATGAGCAGTACTTC.

The J gene is TRBJ2-3, the V gene TRBV4-1; TRBD1 might be the D (6 bases). The germline gives CDR1 MGHRA, CDR2 YSYEKL. The CDR3 loop spans 16 amino acids. The V end was cut by 1 base, the J end by 5 bases, with 16 bases between. The CDR3, as DNA: TGCGCCAGCAGCCAAGGTTGGGGGCTAGATGAAGATACGCAGTATTTT. Translation gives CASSQGWGLDEDTQYF.

The rearrangement joins TRBV29-1 to TRBJ2-5; D perhaps matches TRBD2 (6 bases). The CDR3 is 14 amino acids. V lost 3 bases and J lost 4, with 15 bases in between. Germline assignment: CDR1 SQVTM and CDR2 ANQGSEA. The CDR3 region is CSVESRRARETQYF. The CDR3 bases are TGCAGCGTTGAGAGCAGGAGGGCACGAGAGACCCAGTACTTC. Supplemented by reference TRBV29-1 and TRBJ2-5, the full variable domain reads SAVISQKPSRDICQRGTSLTIQCQVDSQVTMMFWYRQQPGQSLTLIATANQGSEATYESGFVIDKFPISRPNLTFSTLTVSNMSPEDSSIYLCSVESRRARETQYFGPGTRLLVL.

The chain has TRBV5-1 and TRBJ2-5; 12 bases fit TRBD2. Gene TRBJ2-7 matches the end of the DNA better, so the J call may be wrong. The CDR3 is 16 residues long. Germline CDR1 reads SGHRS; CDR2 reads YFSETQ. The CDR3 loop is CASSLVLAGGQAEQYF. In DNA, the CDR3 is TGCGCCAGCAGCTTGGTTCTAGCGGGGGGGCAGGCCGAGCAGTACTTC.

The J gene is TRBJ2-5, the V gene TRBV7-9; unclear D gene. V lost 4 bases and J 1 base, leaving 10 bases between the germline ends. This CDR3 spans 14 amino acids. Germline V gives CDR1 SEHNR, CDR2 FQNEAQ (reference sequence). The CDR3, as DNA: TGTGCCAGCAGCTCACAGATCCTCCAAGAGACCCAGTACTTC. This codes for CASSSQILQETQYF.

J is TRBJ2-7 and V is TRBV4-1; D perhaps matches TRBD2 (6 bases). The CDR3 length is 15 residues. Germline values: CDR1 MGHRA, CDR2 YSYEKL. The V end lost 0 bases, the J end lost 3 bases, and 12 bases lay between the germline ends. CDR3 sequence (DNA): TGCGCCAGCAGCCAAGAAATACAGGACTACTACGAGCAGTACTTC. Translating gives CASSQEIQDYYEQYF.

This clonotype was recorded a few times. The rearrangement links TRBV7-9 to TRBJ2-1; TRBD2 agrees at 10 bases. The CDR3 length is 18 residues. Germline CDR1 and CDR2: SEHNR and FQNEAQ (reference sequence). V dropped 5 bases and J dropped 2; count of bases not matched to a gene: 12. For the CDR3, the DNA is TGTGCCAGCAGCCGCGGGACTAGCGCGCCAAGGGCCTACAATGAGCAGTTCTTC. Protein product: CASSRGTSAPRAYNEQFF.

A note on this clonotype: This may stem from a read error, because a much larger clone lies one nucleotide away. The chain joins TRBV5-6 to TRBJ2-3; D may be TRBD2 (5 bases). The CDR3 extends over 15 amino acids. In germline, CDR1 is SGHDT, CDR2 YYEEEE. The V end lost 7 bases, the J end lost 0 bases, and 15 bases lay between the germline ends. The CDR3 protein is CASRFPSTSTDTQYF. The CDR3 nucleotides read TGTGCCAGCCGTTTCCCTAGCACTAGCACAGATACGCAGTATTTT. Together with reference TRBV5-6 and TRBJ2-3, the CDR3 gives the full variable domain: DAGVTQSPTHLIKTRGQQVTLRCSPKSGHDTVSWYQQALGQGPQFIFQYYEEEERQRGNFPDRFSGHQFPNYSSELNVNALLLGDSALYLCASRFPSTSTDTQYFGPGTRLTVL.